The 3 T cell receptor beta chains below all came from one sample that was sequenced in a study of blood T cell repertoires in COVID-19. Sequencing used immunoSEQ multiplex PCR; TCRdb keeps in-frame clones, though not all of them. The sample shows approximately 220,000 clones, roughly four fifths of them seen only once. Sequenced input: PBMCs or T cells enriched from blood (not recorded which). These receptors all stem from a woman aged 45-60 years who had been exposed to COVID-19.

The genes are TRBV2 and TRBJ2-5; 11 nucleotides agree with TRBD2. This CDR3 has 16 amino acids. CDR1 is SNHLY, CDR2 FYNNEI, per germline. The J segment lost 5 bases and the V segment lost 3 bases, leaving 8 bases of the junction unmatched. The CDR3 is CASSDGLAGGRETQYF. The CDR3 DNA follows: TGTGCCAGCAGTGACGGGCTAGCGGGGGGCAGGGAGACCCAGTACTTC.

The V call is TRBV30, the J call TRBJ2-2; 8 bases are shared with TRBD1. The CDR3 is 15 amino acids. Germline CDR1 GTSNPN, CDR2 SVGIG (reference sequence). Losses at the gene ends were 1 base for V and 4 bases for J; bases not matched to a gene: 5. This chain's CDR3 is CAWSATGGRTGELFF. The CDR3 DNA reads TGTGCCTGGAGTGCCACAGGGGGTCGCACCGGGGAGCTGTTTTTT. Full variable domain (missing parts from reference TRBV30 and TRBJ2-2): SQTIHQWPATLVQPVGSPLSLECTVEGTSNPNLYWYRQAAGRGLQLLFYSVGIGQISSEVPQNLSASRPQDRQFILSSKKLLLSDSGFYLCAWSATGGRTGELFFGEGSRLTVL.

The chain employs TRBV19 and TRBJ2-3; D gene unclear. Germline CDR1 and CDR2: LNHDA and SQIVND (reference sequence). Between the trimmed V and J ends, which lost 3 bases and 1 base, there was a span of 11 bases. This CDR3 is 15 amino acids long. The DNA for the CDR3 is TGTGCCAGTAGTATCCGAGGCCAAGGCACAGATACGCAGTATTTT. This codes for CASSIRGQGTDTQYF.